This paragraph covers one T cell receptor beta chain sequence. Its specific antigen is unknown. No much larger clone is present one base from it, and per-base qualities are unavailable. The cohort consisted of approximately 690 healthy bone marrow donors. At the time of sampling, all cohort members were nominally healthy, though unrecorded immune exposures were likely present. The donor tested CMV seronegative, placing the donor among the 350 or so seronegative members of the cohort. A peripheral blood sample was provided by each donor, and peripheral blood mononuclear cells were used for TCR beta sequencing. Genomic DNA extraction from the blood cell samples was performed with the Qiagen DNeasy Blood Extraction Kit. The CDR3 runs 15 residues from the cysteine to the phenylalanine. Kept here is only the CDR3 DNA, which spans 45 bases and is read in frame from base 1. CDR1 and CDR2 (MNHEY, SVGAGI) derive from the germline V gene. Trimmed from V: 5 bases; trimmed from J: 2 bases; junction bases lacking a gene match: 8.

The library was produced with the immunoSEQ multiplex PCR assay. The multiplex PCR relied on a mix of 60 forward primers for TCR Vbeta segments and 13 reverse primers for TCR Jbeta segments. Amplification of the CDR3 region of rearranged TCR beta genes was performed with a multiplex PCR assay on genomic DNA. The Illumina HiSeq System was used to sequence the amplified TCR beta libraries as 87-base-pair reads. Per the authors' processing: In a later analysis, some 80 million unique TCR beta chains were counted across the roughly 610 repertoires, and roughly 11 million of these chains were shared by at least two donors. Raw reads were error-corrected and collapsed into unique sequences with a nearest-neighbor algorithm that merged closely related sequences to remove PCR and sequencing errors. Alignment of CDR3 sequences to IMGT reference sequences was used to assign V, D and J gene segments. Each retained sequence needed at least a six-nucleotide match to both a V gene segment and a J gene segment. Rearrangements were called productive when the CDR3 lacked stop codons and stayed in frame with V and J; all others were non-productive. CDR3 was defined according to IMGT convention as the region running from the second conserved V-encoded cysteine to the conserved J-encoded phenylalanine. The earlier analysis of approximately 590 of the donors excluded any sequence lacking an unambiguous match to a single V gene segment. In an earlier analysis of around 600 of the donors, V segments were called functional above 56.7% productive rearrangements and were called segregating when the between-donor standard deviation exceeded 5%. A statistical classification framework was built for diagnosing cytomegalovirus status from the catalog of TCR beta chain sequences. A later analysis assigned V and J genes by comparing TCR nucleotide sequences with IMGT/GENE-DB human TR gene sequences. In a later analysis, CDR3 sequences and most-parsimonious VDJ recombination scenarios were assigned using the TCRdist pipeline. In a later analysis, every TCR beta chain was defined by the combination of its CDR3 amino acid sequence and its V-gene family, and reads without a unique V-gene family were dropped. As a way to deal with suspected cross-contamination and a sequencing artifact, a later analysis dropped 450 to 600 nucleotide sequences that were highly shared and had low generation probability. In a later analysis, a clonal expansion index was calculated for each public chain from normalized within-repertoire ranks of inferred template counts. A later analysis computed generation probabilities with a VDJ recombination model fitted to out-of-frame rearrangements, and checked the results against IGoR. Hypergeometric tests were used in a later analysis to score TCR-TCR, TCR-HLA and TCR-CMV co-occurrence, with a repertoire-size bias correction applied to the TCR pairs. False discovery rates were estimated in a later analysis by permuting HLA or CMV assignments 20 times. In a later analysis, co-occurring TCRs were grouped using DBSCAN, with TCRdist sequence similarity added in when clustering inside HLA-allele-positive subsets. Repertoires with fewer than 30,000 or more than 120,000 public chains, plus five repertoires with anomalous nucleotide sharing, were excluded from co-occurrence clustering. Sourced from immuneACCESS, this table was stored by TCRdb with only in-frame sequences that have V and J called. A share of the clones is absent; for the studies checked, an unresolved V gene accounts for under half, and the remainder has no known explanation. That table is the source of V, J and clone size, and D and trimming were worked out from the DNA. Across this sample there are some 120,000 clones, with about 80% seen only once. The ten largest account for 1% of the sample.

This sample stems from a study of cytomegalovirus exposure and HLA in healthy donors (dated by TCRdb to the late 2010s). For context, the study as a whole: An earlier analysis of approximately 600 of the donors reported approximately 300 Gb of sequence data and 100 million to 140 million unique TCR beta sequences from some 180 million T cells. Around 320 gigabases of sequencing data and tens of millions of unique TCR sequences were included in an early release covering roughly 600 HLA-typed donors. Of the roughly 410 genotyped donors, 65% to 90% were placed in the genetic ancestry cluster associated with self-reported Caucasian donors. The aim of the study was to test whether cataloging public T cell receptors could identify signatures of past pathogen exposure. Using immunosequencing, the study profiled T cell repertoires from 550 to 750 subjects and related those repertoires to cytomegalovirus serostatus. A separate validation cohort of roughly 130 different subjects was used in addition to the roughly 670-subject first cohort. To predict cytomegalovirus infection status, the study brought together high-throughput TCR immunosequencing, statistical association of individual TCRs with disease status, and machine learning. A later analysis re-examined previously published TCR beta repertoires from over 500 donors and added high-resolution HLA genotyping to investigate patterns of TCR occurrence. In the later analysis, no new phenotypic data were used to find candidate immune exposures; instead, reliance was placed on TCR beta sequences and their occurrence across donors. An earlier analysis of some 500 of the donors applied high-throughput TCR beta sequencing to assess whether each TCR beta V gene segment acted as functional or pseudogenic. Donor age, sex, ethnicity and CMV serostatus were compiled alongside the repertoire data. Genome-wide SNP genotypes for about three fifths of the 666 donors were used in a later genetic analysis, which treated that subset as a discovery cohort. All discovery cohort repertoires had been generated using a single sequencing platform. HLA typing included class I and class II loci at four-digit resolution. The number of donors typed differed by locus, with roughly 620-640 for A, B, C, DRB1 and DQB1, around 520 for DQA1, approximately 570 for DPA1, and some 450 for DPB1. Four to six DR-DQ haplotypes were handled as single units for association and clustering, since linkage in the cohort was strong. On average, 235,054 unique TCR beta nucleotide sequences were sequenced per donor among 398 genotyped donors of the cohort, with 15% to 20% of those sequences being non-productive.

General findings and caveats noted by the study authors: A further reported finding was that TCR beta sequences accurately predicted the HLA-A and HLA-B alleles for most subjects in the first cohort. In a later analysis, several top co-occurrence clusters were reported to appear linked to parvovirus B19, influenza, CMV and Epstein-Barr virus. A later genetic analysis associated a missense DCLRE1C variant with V-gene and J-gene trimming of TCR beta chains, and an independent cohort replicated the association. In an earlier analysis of some 640 of the donors, most TCR beta V segments were observed in productive rearrangements about 87% or about 30% of the time, broadly matching IMGT annotations. Because HLA typing was unavailable for some donors at each locus, only the typed subset was used in association tests. CMV serostatus was the only immune exposure information available for the cohort. While some public TCRs were present in many individuals, most TCR sequences turned up only very rarely across donors. The cohort was sequenced for TCR beta chains only, and without alpha or paired-chain data the features that could be detected were limited. In both the original and validation cohorts, the classifier was reported to diagnose cytomegalovirus status with high specificity and sensitivity. According to a later analysis, most CMV-associated TCR beta chains appeared to be HLA-restricted, and the HLA associations seemed to be driven largely by CMV exposure. A cluster of highly shared sequence variants was judged likely to represent a technical artifact of the sequencing pipeline. When HLA alleles, especially DR and DQ, strongly co-occurred, attributing TCR associations to individual alleles was difficult. It was suggested by the authors that the approach could potentially be generalized to other disease states and immunological phenotypes. In a later analysis, HLA-associated TCR beta chains showed more clonal expansion and lower generation probabilities than non-associated chains that were equally common. Some IMGT-functional V segments, including TRBV6-2 and TRBV6-3, could not be told apart with the 87-base-pair reads, so those segments were excluded. The presence/absence analyses assumed that sequencing depth was roughly uniform across donors, and that assumption may not be true. A later analysis associated approximately 17,000 TCR beta sequences with specific HLA alleles at a false discovery rate of 0.05. In a later analysis, the rate of TCR association differed among HLA loci, with DRB1 alleles having the most associated TCRs and HLA-C alleles having the fewest. Because counts were too low, approximately 18 rarely observed V segments, including chromosome 9 orphons, were excluded from the earlier analysis of around 590 of the donors. A later genetic analysis reported fewer N-insertions in productive TCRs among donors in an Asian-associated ancestry cluster than the roughly 700-donor mean. In vitro tests confirmed that a few of the cytomegalovirus-associated TCR beta chains recognize cytomegalovirus antigens. Linkage disequilibrium might explain the correlated functional status among segregating V segments, but an unknown experimental factor could not be ruled out. The study listed 164 TCR beta chains as associated with cytomegalovirus.

What was sequenced was PBMCs. This TCR was recovered from a middle-aged man in good health and CMV-seronegative. Recombination linked TRBV6-5 to TRBJ1-2, and 7 junctional nucleotides match TRBD1. The sequenced DNA: TGTGCCAGCAGTGGACGGACAGGAACCAACTATGGCTACACCTTC. Translated, it gives CASSGRTGTNYGYTF.